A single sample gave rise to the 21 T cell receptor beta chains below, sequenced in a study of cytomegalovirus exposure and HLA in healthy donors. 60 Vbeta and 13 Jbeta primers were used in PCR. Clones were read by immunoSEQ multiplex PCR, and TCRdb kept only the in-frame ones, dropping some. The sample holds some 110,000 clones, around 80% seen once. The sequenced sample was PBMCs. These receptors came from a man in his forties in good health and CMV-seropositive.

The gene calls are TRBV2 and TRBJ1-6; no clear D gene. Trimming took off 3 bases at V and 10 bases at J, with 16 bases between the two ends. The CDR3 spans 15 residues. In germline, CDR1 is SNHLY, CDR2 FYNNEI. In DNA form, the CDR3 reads TGTGCCAGCAGTGATAACCGTCCTAACGTCTCACCCCTCCACTTT. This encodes CASSDNRPNVSPLHF.

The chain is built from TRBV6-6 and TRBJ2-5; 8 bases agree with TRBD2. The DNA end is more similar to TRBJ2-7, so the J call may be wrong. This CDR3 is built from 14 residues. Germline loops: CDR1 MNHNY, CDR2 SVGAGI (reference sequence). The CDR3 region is CASSSGGPLNEQYF. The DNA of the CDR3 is TGTGCCAGCAGTTCGGGGGGGCCCCTCAACGAGCAGTACTTC.

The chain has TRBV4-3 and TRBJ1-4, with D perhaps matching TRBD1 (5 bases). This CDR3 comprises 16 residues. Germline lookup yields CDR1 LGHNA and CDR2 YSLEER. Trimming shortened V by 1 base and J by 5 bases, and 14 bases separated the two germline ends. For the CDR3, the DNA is TGCGCCAGCAGCCAAGGGTGGGATCGGGGGAATGAAAAACTGTTTTTT. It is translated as CASSQGWDRGNEKLFF.

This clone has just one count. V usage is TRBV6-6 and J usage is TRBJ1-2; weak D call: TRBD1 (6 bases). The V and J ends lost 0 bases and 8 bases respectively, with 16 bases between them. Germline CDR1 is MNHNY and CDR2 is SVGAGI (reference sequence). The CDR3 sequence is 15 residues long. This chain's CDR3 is CASSYSGTPGGGYTF. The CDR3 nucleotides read TGTGCCAGCAGTTACTCCGGGACACCCGGCGGCGGCTACACCTTC.

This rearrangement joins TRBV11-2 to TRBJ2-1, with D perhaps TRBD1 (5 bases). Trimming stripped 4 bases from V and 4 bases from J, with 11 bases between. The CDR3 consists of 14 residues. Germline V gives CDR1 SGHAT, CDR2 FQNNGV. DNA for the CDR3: TGTGCCAGCAGCTACGACAGTTATTACAATGAGCAGTTCTTC. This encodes CASSYDSYYNEQFF.

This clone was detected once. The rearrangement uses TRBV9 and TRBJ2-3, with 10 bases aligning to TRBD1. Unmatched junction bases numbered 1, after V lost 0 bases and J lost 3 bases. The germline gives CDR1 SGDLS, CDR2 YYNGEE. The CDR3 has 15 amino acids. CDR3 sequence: CASSVVGQGTDTQYF. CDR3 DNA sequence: TGTGCCAGCAGCGTAGTGGGACAGGGGACAGATACGCAGTATTTT.

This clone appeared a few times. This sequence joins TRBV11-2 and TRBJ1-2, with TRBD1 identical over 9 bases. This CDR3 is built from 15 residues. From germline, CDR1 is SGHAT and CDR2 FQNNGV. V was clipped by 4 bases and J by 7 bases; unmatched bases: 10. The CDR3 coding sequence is TGTGCCAGCAGCTCGCTCCGGGACAGGGTGGGTGGCTACACCTTC. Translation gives CASSSLRDRVGGYTF.

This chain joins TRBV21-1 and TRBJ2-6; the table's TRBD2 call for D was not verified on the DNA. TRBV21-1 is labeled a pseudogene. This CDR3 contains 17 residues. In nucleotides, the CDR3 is TGTGCCAGCAGGCAGAGCGGTCTCCTCTCTGGGGCCAACGTCCTGACTTTC. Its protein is CASRQSGLLSGANVLTF.

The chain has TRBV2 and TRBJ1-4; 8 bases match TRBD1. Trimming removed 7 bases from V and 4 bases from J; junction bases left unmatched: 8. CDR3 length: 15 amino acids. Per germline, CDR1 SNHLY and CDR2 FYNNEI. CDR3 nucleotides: TGTGCCAGCAAAGGACAGGGCGGGGGTAATGAAAAACTGTTTTTT. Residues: CASKGQGGGNEKLFF.

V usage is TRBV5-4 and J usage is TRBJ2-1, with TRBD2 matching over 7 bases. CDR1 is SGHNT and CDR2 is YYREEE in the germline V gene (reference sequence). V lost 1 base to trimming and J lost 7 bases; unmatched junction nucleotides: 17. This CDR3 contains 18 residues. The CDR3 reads CASSLLTLPGGFENEQFF. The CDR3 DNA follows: TGTGCCAGCAGCTTGTTAACCCTACCGGGGGGTTTCGAAAATGAGCAGTTCTTC.

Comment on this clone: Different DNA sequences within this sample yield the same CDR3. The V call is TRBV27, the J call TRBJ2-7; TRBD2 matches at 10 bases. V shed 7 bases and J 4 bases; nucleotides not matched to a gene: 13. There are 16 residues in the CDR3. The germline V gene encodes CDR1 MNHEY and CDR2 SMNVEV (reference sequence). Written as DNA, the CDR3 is TGTGCCAGCAACCCCTGGGCGAGCGGGAGGGCGTACGAGCAGTACTTC. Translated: CASNPWASGRAYEQYF.

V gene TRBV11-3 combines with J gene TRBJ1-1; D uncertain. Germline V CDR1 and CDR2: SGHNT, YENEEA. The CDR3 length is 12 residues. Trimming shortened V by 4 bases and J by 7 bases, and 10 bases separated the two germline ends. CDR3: CASSSSGSEAFF. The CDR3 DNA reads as TGTGCCAGCAGCTCCTCCGGGAGTGAAGCTTTCTTT.

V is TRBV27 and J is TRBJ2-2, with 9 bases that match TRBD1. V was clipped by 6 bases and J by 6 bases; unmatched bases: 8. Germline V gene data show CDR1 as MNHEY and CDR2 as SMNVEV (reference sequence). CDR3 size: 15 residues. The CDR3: CASRKDRGYAGELFF. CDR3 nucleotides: TGTGCCAGCAGGAAGGACAGGGGATACGCCGGGGAGCTGTTTTTT.

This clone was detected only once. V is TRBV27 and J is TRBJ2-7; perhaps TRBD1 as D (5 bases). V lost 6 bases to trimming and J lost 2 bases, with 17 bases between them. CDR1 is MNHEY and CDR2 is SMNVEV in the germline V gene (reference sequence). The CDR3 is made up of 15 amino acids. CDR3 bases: TGTGCCAGCAGCTATGACAGAAGCCTTACCTACGAGCAGTACTTC. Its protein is CASSYDRSLTYEQYF.

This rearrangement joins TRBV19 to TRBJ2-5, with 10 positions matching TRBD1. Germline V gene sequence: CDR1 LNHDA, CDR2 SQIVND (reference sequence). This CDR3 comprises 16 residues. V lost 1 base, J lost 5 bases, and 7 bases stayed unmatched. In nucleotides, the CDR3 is TGTGCCAGTAGTATAGGTAAAGGGACAGGGGACGAGACCCAGTACTTC. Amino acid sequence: CASSIGKGTGDETQYF.

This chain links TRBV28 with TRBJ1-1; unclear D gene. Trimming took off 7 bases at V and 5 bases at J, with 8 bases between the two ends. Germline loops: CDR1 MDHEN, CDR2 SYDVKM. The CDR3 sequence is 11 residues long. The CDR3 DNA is TGTGCCAGCACCGAGCGAACTGAAGCTTTCTTT. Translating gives CASTERTEAFF.

CDR3: CASSLGQAGANVLTF. CDR3 sequence (DNA): TGTGCCAGCAGCCTCGGACAGGCTGGGGCCAACGTCCTGACTTTC. The V and J genes are TRBV5-4 and TRBJ2-6, with TRBD1 matching 7 bases. Trimming cost V 4 bases and J 2 bases; bases outside gene matches: 3. The CDR3 sequence is 15 residues long. In germline, CDR1 is SGHNT, CDR2 YYREEE (reference sequence).

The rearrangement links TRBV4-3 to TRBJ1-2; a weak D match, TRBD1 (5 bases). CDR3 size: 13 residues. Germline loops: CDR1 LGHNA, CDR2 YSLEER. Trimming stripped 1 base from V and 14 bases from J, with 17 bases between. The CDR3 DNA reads TGCGCCAGCAGCCAAGCCCCTTGGCAGCCAGGGACCTTC. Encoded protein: CASSQAPWQPGTF.

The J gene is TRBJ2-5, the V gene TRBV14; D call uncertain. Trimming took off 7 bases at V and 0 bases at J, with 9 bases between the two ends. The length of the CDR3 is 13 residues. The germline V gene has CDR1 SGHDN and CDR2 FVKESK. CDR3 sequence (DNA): TGTGCCAGCAAGTACCTAGACCAAGAGACCCAGTACTTC. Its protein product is CASKYLDQETQYF.

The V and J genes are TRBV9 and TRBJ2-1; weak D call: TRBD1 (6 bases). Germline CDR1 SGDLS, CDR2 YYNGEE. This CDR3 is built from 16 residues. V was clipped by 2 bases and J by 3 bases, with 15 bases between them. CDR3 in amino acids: CASSVPRQGRYNEQFF. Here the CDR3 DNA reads TGTGCCAGCAGCGTTCCACGTCAGGGGCGCTACAATGAGCAGTTCTTC.

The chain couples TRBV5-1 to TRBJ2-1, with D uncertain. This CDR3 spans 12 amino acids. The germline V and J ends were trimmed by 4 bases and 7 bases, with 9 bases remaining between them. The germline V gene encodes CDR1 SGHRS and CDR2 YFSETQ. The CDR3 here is CASSHLVNEQFF. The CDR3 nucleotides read TGCGCCAGCAGCCACTTAGTAAATGAGCAGTTCTTC.